Below, 12 T cell receptor beta chains from the same sample are listed, as sequenced in a study of cytomegalovirus exposure and HLA in healthy donors (dated 2017 in TCRdb). The method was the immunoSEQ multiplex PCR assay. A mixture of 60 forward primers for TCR Vbeta segments and 13 reverse primers for TCR Jbeta segments was used in the multiplex PCR. TCRdb mirrors the immuneACCESS table, restricted to in-frame sequences. Some clones are absent from its copies; in checked studies, under half trace to an unresolved V gene, and the reason for the others is unknown. The sample contains about 120,000 clones, approximately 67% of them found a single time. The ten largest clones represent less than 2% of the sample. The sequencing sample was made of PBMCs. The source is a man aged 18 to 29 in good health and CMV-seronegative.

The rearrangement uses TRBV6-6 and TRBJ1-1; D is unclear. The CDR3 covers 13 residues. V lost 5 bases and J 6 bases, leaving 13 bases between the germline ends. Germline CDR1 and CDR2: MNHNY and SVGAGI (reference sequence). DNA for the CDR3: TGTGCCAGCAGTCACAGAGAGTCGTCTGAAGCTTTCTTT. Residues: CASSHRESSEAFF.

This sequence joins TRBV19 and TRBJ2-7, with 7 nucleotides matching TRBD1. The ends lost 3 bases at V and 3 bases at J; junction bases unmatched: 11. Germline V gives CDR1 LNHDA, CDR2 SQIVND (reference sequence). There are 16 residues in the CDR3. The CDR3 region is CASSIYLRDRYYEQYF. In DNA form, the CDR3 reads TGTGCCAGTAGTATTTATCTCCGGGACAGATACTACGAGCAGTACTTC.

CDR3 sequence reads: CASSIGLFMGSTDTQYF. CDR3 DNA: TGTGCCAGTAGTATTGGACTGTTTATGGGTAGCACAGATACGCAGTATTTT. The rearrangement joins TRBV19 to TRBJ2-3, with a weak D call TRBD2 (5 bases). The CDR3 contains 17 residues. Germline CDR1 LNHDA, CDR2 SQIVND (reference sequence). The germline V and J ends were trimmed by 3 bases and 0 bases, with 16 bases remaining between them.

This chain joins TRBV19 and TRBJ1-2; 8 nucleotides agree with TRBD1. Germline trimming cut 3 bases from V and 6 bases from J; bases unmatched to any gene: 0. The germline V gene has CDR1 LNHDA and CDR2 SQIVND (reference sequence). The CDR3 totals 12 residues. CDR3 coding DNA: TGTGCCAGTAGTATGGGACAGGATGGCTACACCTTC. Translated: CASSMGQDGYTF. Drawing the rest from reference TRBV19 and TRBJ1-2, the complete variable domain is DGGITQSPKYLFRKEGQNVTLSCEQNLNHDAMYWYRQDPGQGLRLIYYSQIVNDFQKGDIAEGYSVSREKKESFPLTVTSAQKNPTAFYLCASSMGQDGYTFGSGTRLTVV.

The chain uses TRBV6-6 and TRBJ2-5; TRBD1 agrees at 8 bases. The DNA matches TRBJ2-7 better at its end, which makes the J call doubtful. CDR1 and CDR2 (germline): MNHNY, SVGAGI (reference sequence). CDR3 size: 13 residues. In DNA, the CDR3 is TGTGCCAGCAGTTACGACAGGGGCTACGAGCAGTACTTC. This translates into CASSYDRGYEQYF.

The chain uses TRBV10-1 and TRBJ2-2; TRBD1 aligns across 9 bases. CDR3 length: 18 residues. Germline CDR1 and CDR2: WNHNN and SYGVQD (reference sequence). Losses at the gene ends were 6 bases for V and 5 bases for J; bases not matched to a gene: 16. The CDR3 bases are TGCGCCAGCAGCGATGGACAGGGGTGGGGAATGGCGACCGGGGAGCTGTTTTTT. Protein: CASSDGQGWGMATGELFF.

The chain employs TRBV10-3 and TRBJ2-1; a possible D gene is TRBD2 (5 bases). Deletions cut 8 bases from V and 5 bases from J, with 7 bases between. The CDR3 sequence is 11 residues long. The germline gives CDR1 ENHRY, CDR2 SYGVKD. The CDR3 reads CAIAGDNEQFF. The CDR3 bases are TGTGCCATCGCCGGGGACAATGAGCAGTTCTTC.

The V call is TRBV4-1, the J call TRBJ1-3, with D perhaps matching TRBD1 (6 bases). Germline-derived CDR1 and CDR2 are MGHRA and YSYEKL. The CDR3 loop spans 15 amino acids. V dropped 2 bases and J dropped 1 base, with 9 bases sitting between them. The CDR3 coding sequence is TGCGCCAGCAGCCAACCAAGGGGGTCTGGAAACACCATATATTTT. Translated, it gives CASSQPRGSGNTIYF.

The rearrangement links TRBV28 to TRBJ2-7; D might be TRBD2 (6 bases). The V and J ends lost 8 bases and 0 bases respectively, with 17 bases between them. This CDR3 region has 15 residues. Germline lookup yields CDR1 MDHEN and CDR2 SYDVKM. The CDR3, as DNA: TGTGCCAGCCGCTTCGGGGGATCAAGCTCCTACGAGCAGTACTTC. Protein sequence: CASRFGGSSSYEQYF.

This clone was seen a handful of times. The CDR3: CAISGGHSGANVLTF. CDR3 nucleotides: TGTGCCATTTCGGGGGGGCACTCTGGGGCCAACGTCCTGACTTTC. The gene calls are TRBV28 and TRBJ2-6; TRBD2 agrees at 8 bases. With V trimmed by 10 bases and J by 0 bases, 5 bases remained unmatched. Germline-derived CDR1 and CDR2 are MDHEN and SYDVKM. CDR3 length: 15 amino acids. The whole variable domain, remainder taken from reference TRBV28 and TRBJ2-6, is DVKVTQSSRYLVKRTGEKVFLECVQDMDHENMFWYRQDPGLGLRLIYFSYDVKMKEKGDIPEGYSVSREKKERFSLILESASTNQTSMYLCAISGGHSGANVLTFGAGSRLTVL.

This sequence joins TRBV6-5 and TRBJ2-7; 9 positions match TRBD1. This CDR3 spans 14 amino acids. The ends lost 5 bases at V and 3 bases at J; junction bases unmatched: 5. In germline, CDR1 is MNHEY, CDR2 SVGAGI. The CDR3 DNA reads as TGTGCCAGCAGTCCTGGGACAGGGCACTACGAGCAGTACTTC. Encoded protein: CASSPGTGHYEQYF.

A single count supports this clone. This chain links TRBV4-2 with TRBJ2-3, with 9 bases lining up with TRBD2. J was trimmed by 0 bases and V by 0 bases; bases with no gene match: 16. The V gene's germline CDR1 is LGHNA and CDR2 YNFKEQ. There are 21 residues in the CDR3. In DNA form, the CDR3 reads TGTGCCAGCAGCCAAGATAGGAGGGCGGGAGGGCCGGTTATAAGCACAGATACGCAGTATTTT. It specifies CASSQDRRAGGPVISTDTQYF.